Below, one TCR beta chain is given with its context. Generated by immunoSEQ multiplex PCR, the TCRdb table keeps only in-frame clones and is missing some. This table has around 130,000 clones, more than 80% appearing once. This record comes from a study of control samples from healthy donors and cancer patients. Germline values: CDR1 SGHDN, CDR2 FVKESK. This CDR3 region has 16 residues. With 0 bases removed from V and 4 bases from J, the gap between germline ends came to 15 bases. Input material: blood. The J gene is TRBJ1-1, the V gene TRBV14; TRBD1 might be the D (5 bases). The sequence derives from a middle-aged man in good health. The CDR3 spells CASSQDPAGLGTEAFF. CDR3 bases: TGTGCCAGCAGCCAAGATCCGGCAGGGTTGGGCACTGAAGCTTTCTTT.